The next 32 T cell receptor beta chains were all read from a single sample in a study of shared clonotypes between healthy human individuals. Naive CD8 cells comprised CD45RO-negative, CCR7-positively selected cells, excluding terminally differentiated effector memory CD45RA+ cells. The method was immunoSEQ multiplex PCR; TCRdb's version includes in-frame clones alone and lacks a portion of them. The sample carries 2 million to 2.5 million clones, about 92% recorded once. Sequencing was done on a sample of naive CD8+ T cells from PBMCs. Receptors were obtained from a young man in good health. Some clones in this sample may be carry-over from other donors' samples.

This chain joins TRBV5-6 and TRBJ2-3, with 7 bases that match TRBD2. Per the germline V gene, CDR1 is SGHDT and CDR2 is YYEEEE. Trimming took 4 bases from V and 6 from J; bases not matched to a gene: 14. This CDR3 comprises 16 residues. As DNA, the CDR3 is TGTGCCAGCAGCCCCGCGTTGACGGGAGGTAGGGATACGCAGTATTTT. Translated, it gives CASSPALTGGRDTQYF.

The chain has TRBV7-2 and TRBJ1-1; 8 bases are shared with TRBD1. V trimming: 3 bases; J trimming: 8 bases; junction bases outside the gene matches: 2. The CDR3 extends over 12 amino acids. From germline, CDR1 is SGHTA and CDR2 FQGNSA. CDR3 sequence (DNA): TGTGCCAGCAGCTTGACAGGGGACGAAGCTTTCTTT. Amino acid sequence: CASSLTGDEAFF.

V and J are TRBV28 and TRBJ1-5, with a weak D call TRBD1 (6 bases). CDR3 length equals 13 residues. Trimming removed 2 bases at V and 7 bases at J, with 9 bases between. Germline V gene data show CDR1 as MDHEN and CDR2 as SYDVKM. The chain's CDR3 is CASSLRGAQPQHF. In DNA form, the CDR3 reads TGTGCCAGCAGTTTAAGGGGGGCCCAGCCCCAGCATTTT.

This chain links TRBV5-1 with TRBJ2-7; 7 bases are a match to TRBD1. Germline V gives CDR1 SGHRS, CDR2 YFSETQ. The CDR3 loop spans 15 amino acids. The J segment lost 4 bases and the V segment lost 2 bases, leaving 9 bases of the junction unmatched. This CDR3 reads CASSLSGTALYEQYF. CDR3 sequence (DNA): TGCGCCAGCAGCTTATCGGGGACAGCTTTGTACGAGCAGTACTTC.

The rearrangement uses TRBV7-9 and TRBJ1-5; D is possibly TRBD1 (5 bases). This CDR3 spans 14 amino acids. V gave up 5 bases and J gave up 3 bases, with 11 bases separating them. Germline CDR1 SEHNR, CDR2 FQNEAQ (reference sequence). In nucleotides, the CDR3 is TGTGCCAGCAGCCACCGGGACGACAATCAGCCCCAGCATTTT. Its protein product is CASSHRDDNQPQHF.

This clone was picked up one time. The CDR3: CSAGVSRDRGTTGELFF. CDR3 nucleotides: TGCAGCGCCGGGGTTTCGAGGGACAGGGGAACCACCGGGGAGCTGTTTTTT. The chain has TRBV29-1 and TRBJ2-2, with 10 bases identical to TRBD1. The CDR3 extends over 17 amino acids. Germline values: CDR1 SQVTM, CDR2 ANQGSEA. V lost 7 bases to trimming and J lost 4 bases; unmatched junction nucleotides: 15.

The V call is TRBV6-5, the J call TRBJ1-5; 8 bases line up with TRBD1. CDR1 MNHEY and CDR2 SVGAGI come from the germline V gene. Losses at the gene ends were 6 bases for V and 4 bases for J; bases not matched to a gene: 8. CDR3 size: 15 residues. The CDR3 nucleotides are TGTGCCAGCAGCCCGTGGACAGGGCCGAATCAGCCCCAGCATTTT. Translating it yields CASSPWTGPNQPQHF.

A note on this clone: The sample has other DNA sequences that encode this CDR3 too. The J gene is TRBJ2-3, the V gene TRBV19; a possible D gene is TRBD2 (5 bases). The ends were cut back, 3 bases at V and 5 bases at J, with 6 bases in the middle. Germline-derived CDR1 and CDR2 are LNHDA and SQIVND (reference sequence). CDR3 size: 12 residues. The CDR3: CASSIRGDTQYF. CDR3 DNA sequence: TGTGCCAGTAGTATCCGGGGAGATACGCAGTATTTT.

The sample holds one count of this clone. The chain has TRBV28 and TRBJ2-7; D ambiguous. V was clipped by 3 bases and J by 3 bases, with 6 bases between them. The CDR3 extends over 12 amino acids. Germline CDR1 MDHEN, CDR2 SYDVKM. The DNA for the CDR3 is TGTGCCAGCAGTTTTGACGGCTACGAGCAGTACTTC. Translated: CASSFDGYEQYF. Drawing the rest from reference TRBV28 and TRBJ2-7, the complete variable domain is DVKVTQSSRYLVKRTGEKVFLECVQDMDHENMFWYRQDPGLGLRLIYFSYDVKMKEKGDIPEGYSVSREKKERFSLILESASTNQTSMYLCASSFDGYEQYFGPGTRLTVT.

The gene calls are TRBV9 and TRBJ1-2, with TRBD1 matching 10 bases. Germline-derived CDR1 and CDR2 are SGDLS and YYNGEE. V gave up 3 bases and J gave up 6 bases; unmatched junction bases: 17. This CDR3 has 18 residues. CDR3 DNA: TGTGCCAGCAGCGAAAGGGGGACAGGGGTGGCTAAAGGGGATGGCTACACCTTC. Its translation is CASSERGTGVAKGDGYTF.

CDR3 in amino acids: CASSIAGTGGYAYSNQPQHF. As DNA, the CDR3 is TGTGCCAGTAGTATCGCGGGGACAGGGGGTTACGCTTATAGCAATCAGCCCCAGCATTTT. This chain links TRBV19 with TRBJ1-5, with TRBD1 identical over 11 bases. The CDR3 runs to 20 residues. CDR1 and CDR2 from the germline V gene are LNHDA and SQIVND (reference sequence). V was pared by 3 bases and J by 0 bases, with 13 bases of the junction left unmatched.

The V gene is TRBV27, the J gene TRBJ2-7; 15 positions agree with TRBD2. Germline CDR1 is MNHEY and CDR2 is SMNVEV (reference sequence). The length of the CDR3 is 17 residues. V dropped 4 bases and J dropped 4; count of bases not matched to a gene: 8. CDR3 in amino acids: CASSSFTGTSGRYEQYF. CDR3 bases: TGTGCCAGCAGTTCTTTCACCGGGACTAGCGGGAGGTACGAGCAGTACTTC.

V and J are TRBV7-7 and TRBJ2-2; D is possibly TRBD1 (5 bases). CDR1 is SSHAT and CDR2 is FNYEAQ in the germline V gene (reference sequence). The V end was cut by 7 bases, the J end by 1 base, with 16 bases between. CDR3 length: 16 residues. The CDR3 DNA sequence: TGTGCCAGCACCCCGATTGGGGCGCTGAACACCGGGGAGCTGTTTTTT. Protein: CASTPIGALNTGELFF. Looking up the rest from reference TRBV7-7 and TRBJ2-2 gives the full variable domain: GAGVSQSPRYKVTKRGQDVTLRCDPISSHATLYWYQQALGQGPEFLTYFNYEAQPDKSGLPSDRFSAERPEGSISTLTIQRTEQRDSAMYRCASTPIGALNTGELFFGEGSRLTVL.

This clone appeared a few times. As DNA, the CDR3 is TGTGCCAGCGTCAGGGGGACAGCCCATGAAGCTTTCTTT. Its protein is CASVRGTAHEAFF. The rearrangement uses TRBV13 and TRBJ1-1, with 7 nucleotides matching TRBD1. This CDR3 contains 13 residues. Germline V gives CDR1 PRHDT, CDR2 FYEKMQ (reference sequence). Trimming removed 8 bases from V and 7 bases from J; junction bases left unmatched: 10.

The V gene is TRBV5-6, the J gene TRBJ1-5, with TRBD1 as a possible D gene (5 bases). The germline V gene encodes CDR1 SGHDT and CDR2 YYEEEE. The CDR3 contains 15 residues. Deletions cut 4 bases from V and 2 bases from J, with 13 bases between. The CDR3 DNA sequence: TGTGCCAGCAGCAAAATGGGGGAGGGCAATCAGCCCCAGCATTTT. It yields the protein CASSKMGEGNQPQHF.

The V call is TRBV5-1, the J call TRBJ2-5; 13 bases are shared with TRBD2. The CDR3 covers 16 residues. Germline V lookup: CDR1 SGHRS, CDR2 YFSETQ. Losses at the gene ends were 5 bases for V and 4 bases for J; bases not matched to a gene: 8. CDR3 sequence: CASRAGLAGELETQYF. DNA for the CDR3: TGCGCCAGCAGAGCCGGACTAGCGGGAGAATTAGAGACCCAGTACTTC.

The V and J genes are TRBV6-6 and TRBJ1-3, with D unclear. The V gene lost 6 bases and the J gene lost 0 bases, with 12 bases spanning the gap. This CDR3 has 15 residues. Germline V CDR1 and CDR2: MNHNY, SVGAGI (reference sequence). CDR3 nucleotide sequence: TGTGCCAGCAGATACGAGGGATACTCTGGAAACACCATATATTTT. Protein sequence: CASRYEGYSGNTIYF.

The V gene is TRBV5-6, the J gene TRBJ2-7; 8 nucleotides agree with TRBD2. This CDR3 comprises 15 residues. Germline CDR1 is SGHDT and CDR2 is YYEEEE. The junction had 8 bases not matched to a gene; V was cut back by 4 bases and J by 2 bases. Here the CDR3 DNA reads TGTGCCAGCAGCGCCAGGGAGCGGGGGACCTACGAGCAGTACTTC. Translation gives CASSARERGTYEQYF. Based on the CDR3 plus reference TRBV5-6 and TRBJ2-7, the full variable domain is DAGVTQSPTHLIKTRGQQVTLRCSPKSGHDTVSWYQQALGQGPQFIFQYYEEEERQRGNFPDRFSGHQFPNYSSELNVNALLLGDSALYLCASSARERGTYEQYFGPGTRLTVT.

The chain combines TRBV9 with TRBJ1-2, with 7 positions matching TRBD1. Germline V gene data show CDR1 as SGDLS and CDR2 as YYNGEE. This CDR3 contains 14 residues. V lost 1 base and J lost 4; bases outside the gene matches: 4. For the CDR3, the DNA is TGTGCCAGCAGCGTAACAGGGGCCTCCTATGGCTACACCTTC. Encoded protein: CASSVTGASYGYTF.

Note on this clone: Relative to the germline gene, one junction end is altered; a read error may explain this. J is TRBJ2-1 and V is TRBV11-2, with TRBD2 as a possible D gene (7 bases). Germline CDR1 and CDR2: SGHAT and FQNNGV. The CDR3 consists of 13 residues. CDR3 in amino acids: CASSLVGGGPSVF. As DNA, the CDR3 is TGTGCCAGCAGCTTAGTAGGGGGAGGGCCCTCGGTCTTC.

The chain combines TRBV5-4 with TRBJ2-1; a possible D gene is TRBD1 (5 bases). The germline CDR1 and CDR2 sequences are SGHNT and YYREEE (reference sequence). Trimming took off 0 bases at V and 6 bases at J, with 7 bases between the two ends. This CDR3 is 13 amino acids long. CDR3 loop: CASSLEQGNEQFF. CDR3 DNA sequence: TGTGCCAGCAGCTTGGAGCAGGGCAATGAGCAGTTCTTC.

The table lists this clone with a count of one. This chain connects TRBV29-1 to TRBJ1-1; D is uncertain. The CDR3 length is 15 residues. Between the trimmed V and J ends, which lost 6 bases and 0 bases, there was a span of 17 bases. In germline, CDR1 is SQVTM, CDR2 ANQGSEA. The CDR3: CSVDLAQKVNTEAFF. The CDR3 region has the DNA TGCAGCGTGGATTTGGCACAAAAGGTGAACACTGAAGCTTTCTTT.

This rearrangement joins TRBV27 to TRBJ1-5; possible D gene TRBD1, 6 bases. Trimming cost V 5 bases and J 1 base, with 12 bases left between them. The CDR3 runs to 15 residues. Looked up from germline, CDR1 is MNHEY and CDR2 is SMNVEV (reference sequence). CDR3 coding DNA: TGTGCCAGCAGTATCGCCAGGGGAAGCAATCAGCCCCAGCATTTT. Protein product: CASSIARGSNQPQHF.

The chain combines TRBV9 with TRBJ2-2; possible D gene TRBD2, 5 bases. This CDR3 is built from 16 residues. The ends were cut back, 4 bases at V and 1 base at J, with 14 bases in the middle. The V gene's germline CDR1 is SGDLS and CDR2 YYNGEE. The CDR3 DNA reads TGTGCCAGCAGCCAAGGTGGGAGAGTGAACACCGGGGAGCTGTTTTTT. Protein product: CASSQGGRVNTGELFF.

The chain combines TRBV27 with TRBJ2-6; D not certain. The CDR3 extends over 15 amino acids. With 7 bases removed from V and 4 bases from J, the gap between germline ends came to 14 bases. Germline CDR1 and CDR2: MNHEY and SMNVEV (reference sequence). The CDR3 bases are TGTGCCAGCACCCCATCATTTACCGGGGCCAACGTCCTGACTTTC. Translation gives CASTPSFTGANVLTF.

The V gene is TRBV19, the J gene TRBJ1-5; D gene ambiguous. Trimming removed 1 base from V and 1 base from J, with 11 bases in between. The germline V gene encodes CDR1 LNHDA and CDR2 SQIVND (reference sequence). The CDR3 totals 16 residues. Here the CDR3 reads CASSIARTGSNQPQHF. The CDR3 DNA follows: TGTGCCAGTAGTATAGCCCGGACGGGGAGCAATCAGCCCCAGCATTTT.

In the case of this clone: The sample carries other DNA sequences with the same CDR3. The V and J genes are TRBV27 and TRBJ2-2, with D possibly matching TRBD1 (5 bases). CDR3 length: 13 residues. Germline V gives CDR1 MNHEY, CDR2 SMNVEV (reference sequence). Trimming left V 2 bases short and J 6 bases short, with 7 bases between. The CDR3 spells CASSLRGAGELFF. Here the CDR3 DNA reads TGTGCCAGCAGTTTAAGGGGCGCCGGGGAGCTGTTTTTT.

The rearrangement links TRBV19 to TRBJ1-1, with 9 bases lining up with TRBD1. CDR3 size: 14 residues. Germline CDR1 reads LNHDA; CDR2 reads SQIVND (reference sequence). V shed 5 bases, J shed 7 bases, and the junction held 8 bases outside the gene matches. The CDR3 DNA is TGTGCCAGTAGTCCCAGGGACAGGGAGATTGAAGCTTTCTTT. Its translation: CASSPRDREIEAFF.

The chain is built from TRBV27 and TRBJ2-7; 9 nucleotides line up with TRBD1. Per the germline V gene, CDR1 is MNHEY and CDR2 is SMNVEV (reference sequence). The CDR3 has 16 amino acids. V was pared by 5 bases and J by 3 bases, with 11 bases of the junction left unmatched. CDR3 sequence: CASSLSGQGDVYEQYF. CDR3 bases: TGTGCCAGCAGTCTCTCGGGACAGGGAGATGTCTACGAGCAGTACTTC.

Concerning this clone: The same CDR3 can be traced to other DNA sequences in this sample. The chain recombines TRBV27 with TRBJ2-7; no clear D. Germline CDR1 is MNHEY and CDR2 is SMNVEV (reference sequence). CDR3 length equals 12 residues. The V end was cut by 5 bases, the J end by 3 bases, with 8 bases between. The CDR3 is CASSSYGYEQYF. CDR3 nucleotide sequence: TGTGCCAGCAGTAGCTACGGCTACGAGCAGTACTTC.

CDR3 nucleotide sequence: TGTGCCAGTGGAGCGGGAACCTACGAGCAGTACTTC. It encodes CASGAGTYEQYF. The chain employs TRBV7-8 and TRBJ2-7; 7 nucleotides agree with TRBD2. The germline gives CDR1 SGHVS, CDR2 FQNEAQ. The CDR3 loop spans 12 amino acids. V was clipped by 9 bases and J by 2 bases; unmatched bases: 4. The full variable domain, in which reference TRBV7-8 and TRBJ2-7 provide the parts outside the CDR3, is GAGVSQSPRYKVAKRGQDVALRCDPISGHVSLFWYQQALGQGPEFLTYFQNEAQLDKSGLPSDRFFAERPEGSVSTLKIQRTQQEDSAVYLCASGAGTYEQYFGPGTRLTVT.

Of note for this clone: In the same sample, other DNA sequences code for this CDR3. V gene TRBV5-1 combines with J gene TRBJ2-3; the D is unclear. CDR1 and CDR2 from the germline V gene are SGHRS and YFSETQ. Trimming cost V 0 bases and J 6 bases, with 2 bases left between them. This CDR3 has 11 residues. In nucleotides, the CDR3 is TGCGCCAGCAGCTTGGGGGATACGCAGTATTTT. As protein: CASSLGDTQYF.